One and the same sample provided the 17 T cell receptor beta chains below, sequenced in a study of T cell clonotyping in hematopoietic cell transplantation. The time point is: recipient sample about 28 days before transplant, after cytoreduction. Profiling relied on immunoSEQ multiplex PCR, and the TCRdb table lists in-frame clones only, not all of them. The repertoire includes about 18,000 clones, around 88% of them detected once, and approximately 8.4% sits in the top ten. The sample here was peripheral blood mononuclear cells, taken before stem cell transplant. These receptors originate from a man aged 45-65 years with acute myeloid leukemia. Some clones in this sample may be carry-over from other donors' samples.

The gene calls are TRBV5-1 and TRBJ2-5; D is unresolved. Per germline, CDR1 SGHRS and CDR2 YFSETQ. V lost 0 bases, J lost 1 base, and 1 base lay in between. The CDR3 loop spans 12 amino acids. As DNA, the CDR3 is TGCGCCAGCAGCTTGGGCCAAGAGACCCAGTACTTC. This codes for CASSLGQETQYF.

The chain combines TRBV5-4 with TRBJ1-2; 7 nucleotides line up with TRBD1. CDR3 length: 15 amino acids. V lost 0 bases, J lost 4 bases, and 6 bases stayed unmatched. CDR1 SGHNT and CDR2 YYREEE come from the germline V gene (reference sequence). DNA for the CDR3: TGTGCCAGCAGCTTGGTGACAGGGTTGTCCTATGGCTACACCTTC. Its protein is CASSLVTGLSYGYTF. Filled out from reference TRBV5-4 and TRBJ1-2, the complete variable domain reads ETGVTQSPTHLIKTRGQQVTLRCSSQSGHNTVSWYQQALGQGPQFIFQYYREEENGRGNFPPRFSGLQFPNYSSELNVNALELDDSALYLCASSLVTGLSYGYTFGSGTRLTVV.

The chain carries TRBV2 and TRBJ1-4; TRBD1 aligns across 7 bases. The CDR3 runs to 17 residues. The germline V gene has CDR1 SNHLY and CDR2 FYNNEI. Trimming took 2 bases from V and 4 from J; bases not matched to a gene: 10. The CDR3 DNA reads as TGTGCCAGCAGTGAATCTAAGCCGGGACAGATTAATGAAAAACTGTTTTTT. Its translation is CASSESKPGQINEKLFF.

A single count supports this clone. V gene TRBV4-3 combines with J gene TRBJ1-2; D not resolved. The V gene lost 0 bases and the J gene lost 7 bases, with 15 bases spanning the gap. Germline values: CDR1 LGHNA, CDR2 YSLEER. The CDR3 spans 15 residues. CDR3 in amino acids: CASSQEFLRASGYTF. CDR3 in DNA: TGCGCCAGCAGCCAAGAGTTTTTACGGGCAAGTGGCTACACCTTC.

This clone was seen just once. The chain couples TRBV6-5 to TRBJ2-7; 8 bases align to TRBD1. CDR3 length equals 16 residues. The germline V gene has CDR1 MNHEY and CDR2 SVGAGI. V was clipped by 0 bases and J by 5 bases; unmatched bases: 9. The CDR3, as DNA: TGTGCCAGCAGTTACTCAAACCAGGGGGGACAGGACGAGCAGTACTTC. Translation gives CASSYSNQGGQDEQYF.

The chain carries TRBV11-1 and TRBJ1-1; D gene uncertain. Germline-derived CDR1 and CDR2 are SGHAT and FQDESV (reference sequence). The CDR3 consists of 14 residues. The germline V and J ends were trimmed by 1 base and 6 bases, with 12 bases remaining between them. The CDR3 DNA sequence: TGTGCCAGCAGCTTAGGAGAGGCCCAGGCTGAAGCTTTCTTT. Translating gives CASSLGEAQAEAFF.

This clone was seen once. The gene calls are TRBV11-2 and TRBJ2-3; D possibly corresponds to TRBD1 (6 bases). V dropped 5 bases and J dropped 0 bases, with 18 bases sitting between them. Germline V lookup: CDR1 SGHAT, CDR2 FQNNGV. This CDR3 is 17 amino acids long. This chain's CDR3 is CASSLATQGSSTDTQYF. The CDR3 DNA reads as TGTGCCAGCAGCCTAGCCACACAGGGCTCTAGCACAGATACGCAGTATTTT.

In the case of this clone: Distinct nucleotide sequences in the sample also encode this CDR3. The chain joins TRBV7-2 to TRBJ2-7; D is possibly TRBD2 (5 bases). Germline V gives CDR1 SGHTA, CDR2 FQGNSA. V dropped 1 base and J dropped 1 base, with 11 bases sitting between them. The CDR3 extends over 15 amino acids. In DNA form, the CDR3 reads TGTGCCAGCAGCTTAGGCTGGAGAGGGTCCTACGAGCAGTACTTC. Its translation is CASSLGWRGSYEQYF.

The chain uses TRBV10-3 and TRBJ2-3, with TRBD1 matching 7 bases. The CDR3 loop spans 14 amino acids. Germline V gives CDR1 ENHRY, CDR2 SYGVKD. V was clipped by 6 bases and J by 2 bases; unmatched bases: 5. This CDR3 is CAIRTGPNTDTQYF. The CDR3 coding sequence is TGTGCCATCAGGACAGGGCCAAACACAGATACGCAGTATTTT.

This clone was picked up one time. V usage is TRBV14 and J usage is TRBJ1-4; TRBD1 aligns across 7 bases. The V segment lost 1 base and the J segment 0 bases; nucleotides outside the gene matches: 8. The CDR3 length is 18 residues. Germline CDR1 SGHDN, CDR2 FVKESK. The CDR3 nucleotides read TGTGCCAGCAGCCAAGTAACTTTTGGGACAGCAACTAATGAAAAACTGTTTTTT. As protein: CASSQVTFGTATNEKLFF.

The chain employs TRBV9 and TRBJ1-1; maybe TRBD1 (6 bases). In germline, CDR1 is SGDLS, CDR2 YYNGEE. The ends were cut back, 2 bases at V and 0 bases at J, with 14 bases in the middle. The CDR3 consists of 16 residues. The CDR3 coding sequence is TGTGCCAGCAGCGTCAGTGCAGGGGTTATGAACACTGAAGCTTTCTTT. Amino acids: CASSVSAGVMNTEAFF.

As concerns this clone: A junction boundary mismatches the germline segment, possibly from a read error. This chain uses TRBV10-3 with TRBJ2-7; 9 bases are shared with TRBD2. CDR3 length: 11 residues. Germline V gene sequence: CDR1 ENHRY, CDR2 SYGVKD. The DNA for the CDR3 is TGTGCCATCAGTGAGGGGGGGACTAGCAGCTTC. This gives the protein CAISEGGTSSF.

CDR3 in amino acids: CASSIRQGGQPQHF. The CDR3 DNA is TGTGCCAGCAGCATAAGACAGGGTGGACAGCCCCAGCATTTT. This chain links TRBV28 with TRBJ1-5; 7 bases map to TRBD1. Germline loops: CDR1 MDHEN, CDR2 SYDVKM. Trimming cost V 6 bases and J 7 bases; bases outside gene matches: 9. The CDR3 is 14 residues long.

The rearrangement uses TRBV9 and TRBJ1-4; D is perhaps TRBD1 (5 bases). In germline, CDR1 is SGDLS, CDR2 YYNGEE. The ends were cut back, 4 bases at V and 8 bases at J, with 12 bases in the middle. The CDR3 totals 13 residues. Here the CDR3 DNA reads TGTGCCAGCAGCCGACCAGGGAGCGAAAAACTGTTTTTT. Translated, it gives CASSRPGSEKLFF.

The genes are TRBV30 and TRBJ1-2; D gene uncertain. This CDR3 has 15 amino acids. Per the germline V gene, CDR1 is GTSNPN and CDR2 is SVGIG (reference sequence). V was cut by 4 bases and J by 2 bases, with 17 bases left in between. CDR3 in DNA: TGTGCCTGGACCAAAACCCTGACGGGGAACTATGGCTACACCTTC. Residues: CAWTKTLTGNYGYTF.

The CDR3 DNA follows: TGTGCCAGCAGCTTTAGTATTAGCACAGATACGCAGTATTTT. Its translation: CASSFSISTDTQYF. This rearrangement joins TRBV9 to TRBJ2-3; the D is unclear. The germline V gene encodes CDR1 SGDLS and CDR2 YYNGEE. The CDR3 has 14 residues. The V end lost 4 bases, the J end lost 0 bases, and 9 bases lay between the germline ends.

The chain has TRBV5-1 and TRBJ2-2, with 9 nucleotides matching TRBD1. The CDR3 runs to 15 residues. CDR1 and CDR2 (germline): SGHRS, YFSETQ. Losses at the gene ends were 4 bases for V and 3 bases for J; bases not matched to a gene: 4. The CDR3 DNA follows: TGCGCCAGCAGCACCGGACAGGGGCACACCGGGGAGCTGTTTTTT. Amino acid sequence: CASSTGQGHTGELFF.